This record concerns one T cell receptor beta chain sequence. Its antigen is unknown. The sample comes from a study of cytomegalovirus exposure and HLA in healthy donors. Donors sampled were nominally healthy, though unrecorded immune exposures were likely. Whole-study results and caveats: The study dropped some indistinguishable V segments, TRBV6-2 and TRBV6-3 among them. Presence/absence analyses assumed roughly uniform sequencing depth across donors, which may not hold.

The PCR ran on 60 Vbeta and 13 Jbeta primers. Methods used by the authors: In a later analysis, around 11 million of 75 million to 85 million unique beta chains occurred in at least two donors. Sequencing used immunoSEQ multiplex PCR; TCRdb keeps in-frame clones, though not all of them. For V, J and clone size, that table is used; D and trimming come from the DNA. In the table there are 140,000 or so clones, approximately 78% of which are singletons. CDR1 SQVTM and CDR2 ANQGSEA come from the germline V gene. The J segment lost 6 bases and the V segment lost 2 bases, leaving 7 bases of the junction unmatched. The length of the CDR3 is 13 residues.

The chain joins TRBV29-1 to TRBJ2-7; 7 nucleotides line up with TRBD1. Sequencing input: PBMCs. The TCR comes from a woman in her 40s in good health and CMV-seropositive. Written as DNA, the CDR3 is TGCAGCGTTGAACAGGGGGTCCTTCGCGAGCAGTACTTC. Translating gives CSVEQGVLREQYF.